A single sample is the source of the 10 T cell receptor beta chains below, sequenced in a study of identical twins. TCRdb ran MiXCR on the 5' RACE reads and lists one entry per CDR3 protein. The sample shows about 530,000 distinct CDR3 sequences, under 25% of them seen only once. These data are also associated with another study on yellow fever vaccine responses in identical twins.

The sample taken for sequencing was CD4+ T cells sorted from blood. These receptors were collected from a young woman in good health.

This clonotype was found many times. The chain couples TRBV7-9 to TRBJ1-4; no definite D call. The CDR3 length is 11 residues. Germline CDR1 reads SEHNR; CDR2 reads FQNEAQ (reference sequence). Trimming shortened V by 7 bases and J by 8 bases, and 8 bases separated the two germline ends. The CDR3 nucleotides read TGTGCCAGCACCGAAGGCGAAAAACTGTTTTTT. This translates into CASTEGEKLFF.

This clonotype was observed at least ten times. The rearrangement joins TRBV15 to TRBJ1-1, with no clear D. Deletions cut 0 bases from V and 8 bases from J, with 13 bases between. CDR3 length: 14 residues. Germline V gene lookup returns CDR1 LNHNV and CDR2 YYDKDF (reference sequence). The CDR3 sequence is CATSRDSYLTEAFF. The CDR3, as DNA: TGTGCCACCAGCAGAGATTCGTACCTAACGGAAGCTTTCTTT.

This clonotype was observed at least ten times. The V gene is TRBV7-2, the J gene TRBJ1-1; D remains ambiguous. Germline lookup yields CDR1 SGHTA and CDR2 FQGNSA. The CDR3 is 16 amino acids. The V gene lost 0 bases and the J gene lost 1 base, with 12 bases spanning the gap. The CDR3, as DNA: TGTGCCAGCAGCTTAGCGGTAGGCCTCTGGAACACTGAAGCTTTCTTT. Protein: CASSLAVGLWNTEAFF. The full variable domain, in which reference TRBV7-2 and TRBJ1-1 provide the parts outside the CDR3, is GAGVSQSPSNKVTEKGKDVELRCDPISGHTALYWYRQSLGQGLEFLIYFQGNSAPDKSGLPSDRFSAERTGGSVSTLTIQRTQQEDSAVYLCASSLAVGLWNTEAFFGQGTRLTVV.

The table lists this clonotype with a few counts. The CDR3: CASTRNGGELFF. The DNA for the CDR3 is TGTGCCAGCACGAGGAACGGCGGGGAGCTGTTTTTT. The chain employs TRBV3-1 and TRBJ2-2, with D uncertain. Trimming left V 7 bases short and J 7 bases short, with 10 bases between. Germline V gives CDR1 LGHDT, CDR2 YNNKEL (reference sequence). The CDR3 consists of 12 residues.

This clonotype was seen only once. This sequence joins TRBV5-6 and TRBJ2-2, with D perhaps matching TRBD1 (7 bases). CDR1 and CDR2 from the germline V gene are SGHDT and YYEEEE. Trimming cost V 0 bases and J 7 bases, with 16 bases left between them. CDR3 size: 16 residues. CDR3 DNA: TGTGCCAGCAGCTTGGATCCAGGGGGGAGCAACGGGGAGCTGTTTTTT. Protein: CASSLDPGGSNGELFF.

There are many counts of this clonotype. The chain employs TRBV7-4 and TRBJ2-2; 7 nucleotides align to TRBD1. V lost 2 bases to trimming and J lost 5 bases; unmatched junction nucleotides: 8. The V gene's germline CDR1 is SGHVT and CDR2 SQSDAQ. The CDR3 covers 16 residues. The CDR3 DNA reads as TGTGCCAGCAGCTTACCGACAGGGTCGGGGACCGGGGAGCTGTTTTTT. Encoded protein: CASSLPTGSGTGELFF.

The V and J genes are TRBV6-2 or TRBV6-3 and TRBJ2-1, with D possibly matching TRBD2 (6 bases). The CDR3 contains 14 residues. Germline CDR1 MNHEY, CDR2 SVGEGT. The germline V and J ends were trimmed by 4 bases and 5 bases, with 12 bases remaining between them. In DNA form, the CDR3 reads TGTGCCAGCAGTTCGGGACTCCCCAACAATGAGCAGTTCTTC. The encoded protein is CASSSGLPNNEQFF.

The V and J genes are TRBV2 and TRBJ2-5; D remains unclear. This CDR3 region has 14 residues. Germline V gene sequence: CDR1 SNHLY, CDR2 FYNNEI. V lost 2 bases to trimming and J lost 5 bases, with 12 bases between them. The CDR3 DNA reads as TGTGCCAGCAGTGAAAGGTCAGGAAGGGAGACCCAGTACTTC. This sequence encodes CASSERSGRETQYF.

This clonotype was counted a single time. The CDR3 region has the DNA TGCAGCGTGGCGAGACAGGGGTCCCTAACTAATGAAAAACTGTTTTTT. This encodes CSVARQGSLTNEKLFF. The chain employs TRBV29-1 and TRBJ1-4; 8 bases are shared with TRBD1. V lost 6 bases, J lost 1 base, and 10 bases stayed unmatched. Germline V lookup: CDR1 SQVTM, CDR2 ANQGSEA. This CDR3 has 16 amino acids.

This clonotype was detected a few times. The chain is built from TRBV12-3 or TRBV12-4 and TRBJ2-1; TRBD2 matches 12 bases. The CDR3 has 19 amino acids. J was trimmed by 0 bases and V by 7 bases; bases with no gene match: 13. The CDR3: CASNPSGGGVGSSYNEQFF. In nucleotides, the CDR3 is TGTGCCAGCAACCCTAGCGGGGGGGGAGTGGGTAGCTCCTACAATGAGCAGTTCTTC.